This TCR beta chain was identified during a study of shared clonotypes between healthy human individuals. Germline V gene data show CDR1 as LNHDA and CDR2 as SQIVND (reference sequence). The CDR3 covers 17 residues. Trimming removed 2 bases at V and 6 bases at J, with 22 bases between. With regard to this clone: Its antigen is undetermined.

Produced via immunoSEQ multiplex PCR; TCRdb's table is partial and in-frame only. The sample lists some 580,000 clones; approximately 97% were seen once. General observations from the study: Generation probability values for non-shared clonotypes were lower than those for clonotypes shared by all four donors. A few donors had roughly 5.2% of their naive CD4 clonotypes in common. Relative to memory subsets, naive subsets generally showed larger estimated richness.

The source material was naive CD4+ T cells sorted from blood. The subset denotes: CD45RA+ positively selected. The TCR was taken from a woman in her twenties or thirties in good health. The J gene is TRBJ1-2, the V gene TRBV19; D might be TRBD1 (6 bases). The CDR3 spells CASSIRSLSHRENGYTF. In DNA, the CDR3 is TGTGCCAGTAGTATACGTAGCCTGAGCCACAGGGAAAATGGCTACACCTTC.